The rows below give T cell receptor beta chains drawn from one sample of a study of shared clonotypes between healthy human individuals. The table came from immunoSEQ multiplex PCR; TCRdb's copy has only in-frame clones and leaves some out. This table has around 320,000 clones, around nine tenths appearing once. Input material: memory CD8+ T cells sorted from blood. The receptor source for this set is a man aged 18 to 29 in good health. Both conserved end residues are trimmed from each CDR3. The size field is filled for only some rows; it gives once, few, many or a size class.

J gene,CDR3 length,clone size,V gene,CDR3 protein
TRBJ2-2,14,NA,TRBV7-2,ASSLFSGSMAGELF
TRBJ2-3,14,NA,TRBV5-1,ASSLAMVGIPDTQY
TRBJ2-7,13,NA,TRBV7-9,ASSLGEGNSYEQY
TRBJ1-1,13,NA,TRBV6-1,ASSEGRDWNTEAF
TRBJ2-1,10,NA,TRBV5-1,ASSPGYNEQF
TRBJ2-2,12,NA,TRBV7-2,ASSFPWGTGELF
TRBJ1-1,8,few,TRBV29-1,SVGPTEAF
TRBJ2-2,13,NA,TRBV27,ASSGTFQNTGELF
TRBJ1-4,14,once,TRBV4-1,ASSQVQGGWAEKLF
TRBJ2-3,11,NA,TRBV5-1,ASSLGSGDTQY
TRBJ2-7,11,NA,TRBV29-1,SVEAQDSYEQY
TRBJ2-7,11,NA,TRBV5-4,ASSLGGSLEQY
TRBJ1-4,12,once,TRBV5-1,ASSLFGTNEKLF
TRBJ2-7,13,NA,TRBV28,ASRSTGGPSYEQY
TRBJ2-2,15,NA,TRBV4-3,ASSQVGDRAHTGELF
TRBJ2-7,12,NA,TRBV4-1,ASSRQTVFYEQY
TRBJ2-1,11,NA,TRBV10-2,ASSGWGGNEQF
TRBJ2-7,8,NA,TRBV21-1,ASSFHGQY
TRBJ2-1,10,NA,TRBV7-9,ASSIEDNEQF
TRBJ2-5,17,NA,TRBV28,ASSLPTARGGLGEETQY
TRBJ2-3,14,NA,TRBV29-1,SVEDWWEGRTDTQY
TRBJ2-2,12,NA,TRBV30,AWSVQGNTGELF
TRBJ2-1,12,NA,TRBV7-6,ASSFGESYNEQF
TRBJ2-7,12,NA,TRBV28,ASSLMGHTYEQY
TRBJ2-7,10,NA,TRBV6-5,ASSPDGYEQY
TRBJ1-2,10,NA,TRBV28,ASTGDFGGYT
TRBJ2-1,14,NA,TRBV2,ASRFTTSGDYNEQF
TRBJ1-6,14,NA,TRBV27,ASSYRNPSYNSPLH
TRBJ2-3,12,NA,TRBV6-5,ASSYGFGTDTQY
TRBJ1-6,13,NA,TRBV6-6,ASSYAVGYNSPLH
TRBJ2-7,12,NA,TRBV29-1,SVAPTGNSYEQY
TRBJ2-7,9,NA,TRBV27,ASFSSYEQY
TRBJ1-2,10,once,TRBV6-5,ASSFDGYGYT
TRBJ1-5,12,NA,TRBV6-5,ASSRYRVSQPQH
TRBJ2-1,11,NA,TRBV29-1,SVETRAYNEQF
TRBJ2-7,12,NA,TRBV4-1,ASSQGQSSYEQY
TRBJ2-1,14,NA,TRBV27,ASSLNWLHPYNEQF
TRBJ2-7,11,NA,TRBV6-5,ASSVGGPYEQY
TRBJ1-5,14,NA,TRBV4-1,ASSHSPDSARGPQH
TRBJ1-3,14,few,TRBV5-1,ASRGTAYNSGNTIY
TRBJ2-7,12,NA,TRBV4-1,ASSPRQASYEQY
TRBJ2-2,14,NA,TRBV2,ASSHGTSGVTGELF
TRBJ2-5,15,NA,TRBV27,ASSLSRLAGAQETQY
TRBJ2-1,12,NA,TRBV7-6,ASSFLPGGDEQF
TRBJ2-1,13,NA,TRBV30,AWTQTSGPYNEQF
TRBJ2-7,10,NA,TRBV30,AGSSISYEQY
TRBJ1-1,12,NA,TRBV19,ASSARRPREEAF
TRBJ2-7,13,NA,TRBV14,ASSWDGIGSYEQY
TRBJ2-1,16,NA,TRBV4-1,ASSQVWRRESSYNEQF
TRBJ2-1,13,NA,TRBV5-1,ASSLSGSSYNEQF
TRBJ2-3,13,once,TRBV7-6,ASKGTSGSTDTQY
TRBJ2-2,13,NA,TRBV4-1,ASSPTGQGTGELF
TRBJ2-7,9,NA,TRBV6-1,ASTSTYEQY
TRBJ2-7,11,NA,TRBV27,ASSSVDRGEQY
TRBJ2-2,11,few,TRBV5-6,ASSPKGSRELF